The 11 T cell receptor beta chains in this list originate from one sample, sequenced in a study of blood T cells in healthy people across ages. The authors ran a second PCR of about 6 to 12 cycles using a sample-barcoded 5' primer and a J-beta primer mix. TCRdb re-called the 5' RACE reads with MiXCR, one entry per CDR3 protein. The sample has roughly 1,000,000 distinct CDR3 sequences, less than 25% seen once. This sample was also put to use in a study of T cells of mothers and their children.

The source material was blood. The origin of the receptors is a girl aged 2 to 10 in good health.

The V call is TRBV7-6, the J call TRBJ1-1, with D maybe TRBD1 (5 bases). V was shortened by 3 bases and J by 1 base, with 12 bases between the two germline ends. The CDR3 sequence is 15 residues long. CDR1 is SGHVS and CDR2 is FNYEAQ in the germline V gene. The DNA for the CDR3 is TGTGCCAGCAGCTTTGGAGTGGGGACGAACACTGAAGCTTTCTTT. It specifies CASSFGVGTNTEAFF.

The rearrangement uses TRBV12-3 or TRBV12-4 and TRBJ2-2; D possibly corresponds to TRBD1 (5 bases). The CDR3 spans 15 residues. V dropped 6 bases and J dropped 3 bases, with 14 bases sitting between them. This CDR3 is CASRKPQEYTGELFF. For the CDR3, the DNA is TGTGCCAGCAGGAAACCACAGGAATACACCGGGGAGCTGTTTTTT.

The V call is TRBV4-1, the J call TRBJ2-7; D gene uncertain. The CDR3 extends over 15 amino acids. Germline CDR1 reads MGHRA; CDR2 reads YSYEKL. The germline V and J ends were trimmed by 4 bases and 5 bases, with 18 bases remaining between them. CDR3 sequence: CASSPPQVSVHEQYF. The CDR3 DNA follows: TGCGCCAGCAGCCCCCCCCAGGTTAGTGTCCACGAGCAGTACTTC.

Only a few counts were recorded for this clonotype. The V gene is TRBV20-1, the J gene TRBJ2-5, with 7 bases aligning to TRBD1. The J call may be incorrect, as the DNA end agrees better with TRBJ2-7. This CDR3 has 14 residues. The V gene's germline CDR1 is DFQATT and CDR2 SNEGSKA (reference sequence). The CDR3 DNA follows: TGCAGTGCTAACCGGGACAGCAAGACCTACGAGCAGTACTTC. Translated: CSANRDSKTYEQYF.

The table lists this clonotype with many counts. The chain uses TRBV7-9 and TRBJ1-6, with 7 bases fitting TRBD1. There are 13 residues in the CDR3. Germline values: CDR1 SEHNR, CDR2 FQNEAQ (reference sequence). Trimming removed 9 bases from V and 7 bases from J; junction bases left unmatched: 6. The CDR3 DNA reads as TGTGCCAGTGGACAGGAGATAAATTCACCCCTCCACTTT. This gives the protein CASGQEINSPLHF.

This clonotype showed up just a few times. The chain uses TRBV29-1 and TRBJ2-1; D possibly corresponds to TRBD2 (5 bases). Trimming left V 8 bases short and J 0 bases short, with 11 bases between. This CDR3 region has 13 residues. Germline values: CDR1 SQVTM, CDR2 ANQGSEA. In DNA form, the CDR3 reads TGCAGCTTGACTACAAGCTCCTACAATGAGCAGTTCTTC. Its protein product is CSLTTSSYNEQFF.

This clonotype was counted ten times or more. This chain links TRBV14 with TRBJ2-5; D remains ambiguous. Germline assignment: CDR1 SGHDN and CDR2 FVKESK. CDR3 length: 13 residues. Deletions cut 1 base from V and 8 bases from J, with 11 bases between. The CDR3: CASSQVWGSTQYF. CDR3 in DNA: TGTGCCAGCAGCCAAGTATGGGGAAGTACCCAGTACTTC. The variable domain in full, completed from reference TRBV14 and TRBJ2-5, reads EAGVTQFPSHSVIEKGQTVTLRCDPISGHDNLYWYRRVMGKEIKFLLHFVKESKQDESGMPNNRFLAERTGGTYSTLKVQPAELEDSGVYFCASSQVWGSTQYFGPGTRLLVL.

CDR3 bases: TGTGCCAGCAGGCAGGGAAGGGGGTCGGGGGACCCTCAGTACTTC. It translates to CASRQGRGSGDPQYF. J is TRBJ2-4 and V is TRBV12-3 or TRBV12-4, with D perhaps TRBD1 or TRBD2 (6 bases each). Deletions cut 6 bases from V and 12 bases from J, with 24 bases between. The CDR3 has 15 residues.

V is TRBV20-1 and J is TRBJ1-4, with unresolved D. Germline assignment: CDR1 DFQATT and CDR2 SNEGSKA (reference sequence). The CDR3 has 13 amino acids. Trimming took off 0 bases at V and 5 bases at J, with 7 bases between the two ends. In nucleotides, the CDR3 is TGCAGTGCTAGAGACGGGGAGAATGAAAAACTGTTTTTT. This gives the protein CSARDGENEKLFF.

This clonotype was seen more than once but under ten times. The rearrangement joins TRBV3-1 to TRBJ1-2; no firm D call. This CDR3 has 18 amino acids. The germline V gene encodes CDR1 LGHDT and CDR2 YNNKEL (reference sequence). The V gene lost 4 bases and the J gene lost 4 bases, with 25 bases spanning the gap. The CDR3 here is CASSPMGWQAVGIYGYTF. CDR3 DNA sequence: TGTGCCAGCAGCCCTATGGGTTGGCAGGCCGTTGGGATCTATGGCTACACCTTC.

In this sample, this clonotype turned up a few times. The chain links TRBV6-5 to TRBJ2-1; no reliable D call. CDR1 is MNHEY and CDR2 is SVGAGI in the germline V gene. V lost 1 base to trimming and J lost 5 bases, with 12 bases between them. The CDR3 runs to 15 residues. CDR3: CASSYFKAPHNEQFF. The CDR3 DNA reads as TGTGCCAGCAGTTACTTTAAGGCGCCCCACAATGAGCAGTTCTTC.